These 8 T cell receptor beta chains share one sample of origin, sequenced in a study of graft-versus-host responses after intestinal transplantation. Profiled with immunoSEQ multiplex PCR; TCRdb holds only in-frame clones, not every one. This sample has some 100,000 clones; 90% to 95% occur once, and the top ten carry less than 1.5%. No antigen is known for these receptors. The material was unstimulated CD8+ T cells sorted from spleen or lymph node cells, obtained before transplant. These TCRs come from a human donor who was the organ donor for an intestinal transplant.

V is TRBV7-9 and J is TRBJ2-7; tentative D call: TRBD2 (6 bases). The CDR3 is 16 amino acids. V lost 4 bases to trimming and J lost 4 bases, with 20 bases between them. The germline CDR1 and CDR2 sequences are SEHNR and FQNEAQ (reference sequence). CDR3 in amino acids: CASSSTGGPGDYEQYF. CDR3 DNA sequence: TGTGCCAGCAGCTCAACCGGAGGGCCAGGTGATTACGAGCAGTACTTC.

The chain links TRBV9 to TRBJ2-1; no firm D call. This CDR3 has 14 residues. Germline V gene sequence: CDR1 SGDLS, CDR2 YYNGEE. Trimming took off 3 bases at V and 6 bases at J, with 13 bases between the two ends. CDR3 in DNA: TGTGCCAGCAGCGCCACAGACCTAAGCAATGAGCAGTTCTTC. Residues: CASSATDLSNEQFF.

The gene calls are TRBV15 and TRBJ2-2; possible D gene TRBD2, 5 bases. This CDR3 spans 17 amino acids. Germline CDR1 and CDR2: LNHNV and YYDKDF (reference sequence). V was trimmed by 0 bases and J by 2 bases, leaving 13 bases between them. Written as DNA, the CDR3 is TGTGCCACCAGCAGAGATCATCGGACTCTCAACACCGGGGAGCTGTTTTTT. Translation gives CATSRDHRTLNTGELFF.

V gene TRBV7-6 combines with J gene TRBJ2-5, with 7 bases that match TRBD2. The length of the CDR3 is 17 residues. V was pared by 2 bases and J by 4 bases, with 13 bases of the junction left unmatched. Germline V gene data show CDR1 as SGHVS and CDR2 as FNYEAQ. CDR3 amino acids: CASSLRRGFGNRETQYF. DNA of the CDR3: TGTGCCAGCAGCTTAAGGCGGGGGTTTGGGAATCGAGAGACCCAGTACTTC.

The genes are TRBV28 and TRBJ2-3, with a possible D match to TRBD1 (6 bases). Trimming took off 3 bases at V and 2 bases at J, with 15 bases between the two ends. Germline CDR1 reads MDHEN; CDR2 reads SYDVKM. The CDR3 extends over 16 amino acids. CDR3 nucleotide sequence: TGTGCCAGCAGTTTTTCAGGGGCGTCGTACACAGATACGCAGTATTTT. Its protein product is CASSFSGASYTDTQYF.

This clone was seen a handful of times. The chain employs TRBV30 and TRBJ1-6; 8 nucleotides agree with TRBD1. In germline, CDR1 is GTSNPN, CDR2 SVGIG (reference sequence). This CDR3 has 15 amino acids. The V segment lost 2 bases and the J segment 10 bases; nucleotides outside the gene matches: 10. CDR3 amino acids: CAWSPGAGGGSPLHF. As DNA, the CDR3 is TGTGCCTGGAGTCCTGGGGCAGGGGGCGGCTCACCCCTCCACTTT.

CDR3 nucleotide sequence: TGTGCCAGCAGCACAAGCGGGTACTCCTACAATGAGCAGTTCTTC. Its protein is CASSTSGYSYNEQFF. J is TRBJ2-1 and V is TRBV7-9; tentative D call: TRBD2 (6 bases). The CDR3 has 15 amino acids. Trimming left V 5 bases short and J 0 bases short, with 11 bases between. From germline, CDR1 is SEHNR and CDR2 FQNEAQ (reference sequence). The whole variable domain, remainder taken from reference TRBV7-9 and TRBJ2-1, is DTGVSQNPRHKITKRGQNVTFRCDPISEHNRLYWYRQTLGQGPEFLTYFQNEAQLEKSRLLSDRFSAERPKGSFSTLEIQRTEQGDSAMYLCASSTSGYSYNEQFFGPGTRLTVL.

V and J are TRBV5-4 and TRBJ2-5, with 7 bases lining up with TRBD1. The CDR3 totals 13 residues. Germline V gene sequence: CDR1 SGHNT, CDR2 YYREEE (reference sequence). The trim removed 6 bases at V and 4 bases at J, leaving 6 bases unmatched. The DNA for the CDR3 is TGTGCCAGCAAGACAGGGTCCGGAGAGACCCAGTACTTC. Its protein is CASKTGSGETQYF. The whole variable domain, filled in from reference TRBV5-4 and TRBJ2-5, reads ETGVTQSPTHLIKTRGQQVTLRCSSQSGHNTVSWYQQALGQGPQFIFQYYREEENGRGNFPPRFSGLQFPNYSSELNVNALELDDSALYLCASKTGSGETQYFGPGTRLLVL.